The sequence of this T cell receptor beta chain was determined in a study of lymphopenia after photon versus proton radiotherapy. Study-wide results and caveats: Under photons, naive T cells and diversity fell while effector/memory populations rose.

The data were produced by immunoSEQ multiplex PCR, yet TCRdb's version contains in-frame clones alone and is incomplete. This sample has some 25,000 clones, with more than 75% found just once. CDR1 and CDR2 (germline): LNHDA, SQIVND (reference sequence). The CDR3 spans 13 residues. The V and J ends lost 7 bases and 7 bases respectively, with 16 bases between them. In this sample, this clone turned up once. Its antigen remains unknown. This receptor was obtained from a woman between 50 and 59 years old with cholangiocarcinoma. This chain links TRBV19 with TRBJ1-2; perhaps TRBD1 as D (6 bases). This sample comprised peripheral blood, obtained from a patient treated with photon-based radiotherapy. CDR3 DNA: TGTGCCAGTACCATCGGACAGATCAGTGGCTACACCTTC. Protein product: CASTIGQISGYTF.